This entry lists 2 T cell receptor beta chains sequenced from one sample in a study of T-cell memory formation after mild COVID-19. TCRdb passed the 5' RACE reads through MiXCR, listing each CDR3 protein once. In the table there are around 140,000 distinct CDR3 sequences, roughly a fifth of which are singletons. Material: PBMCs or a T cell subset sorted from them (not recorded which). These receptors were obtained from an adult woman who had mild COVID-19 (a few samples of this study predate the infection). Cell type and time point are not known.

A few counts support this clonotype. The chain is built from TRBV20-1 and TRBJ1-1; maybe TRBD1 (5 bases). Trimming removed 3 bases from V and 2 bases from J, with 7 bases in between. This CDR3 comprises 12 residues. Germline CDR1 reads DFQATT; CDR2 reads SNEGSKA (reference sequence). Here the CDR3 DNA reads TGCAGTGCTAGGGGGCCAAACACTGAAGCTTTCTTT. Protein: CSARGPNTEAFF.

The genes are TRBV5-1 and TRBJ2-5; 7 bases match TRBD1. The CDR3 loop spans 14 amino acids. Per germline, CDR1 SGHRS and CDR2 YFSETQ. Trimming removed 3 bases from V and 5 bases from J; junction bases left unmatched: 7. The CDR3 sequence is CASSSQDRTETQYF. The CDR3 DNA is TGCGCCAGCAGCTCTCAGGACAGGACCGAGACCCAGTACTTC.